One and the same sample provided the 29 T cell receptor beta chains below, sequenced in a study of blood T cell repertoires in COVID-19. Profiled with immunoSEQ multiplex PCR; TCRdb holds only in-frame clones, not every one. Seen here are over 250,000 clones, roughly nine tenths observed once, and the top ten hold about 2.2%. What was sequenced was PBMCs or T cells enriched from blood (not recorded which). These receptors were obtained from a woman aged 18-30 years who had recovered from COVID-19.

A few counts support this clone. The chain is built from TRBV28 and TRBJ2-5, with D maybe TRBD2 (5 bases). Germline CDR1 reads MDHEN; CDR2 reads SYDVKM. V was trimmed by 7 bases and J by 6 bases, leaving 18 bases between them. The CDR3 loop spans 14 amino acids. The CDR3: CASNSGRDLKTQYF. The CDR3 region has the DNA TGTGCCAGCAACTCGGGCCGGGATTTAAAGACCCAGTACTTC.

V and J are TRBV28 and TRBJ1-5; maybe TRBD1 (5 bases). The CDR3 has 15 amino acids. Trimming stripped 3 bases from V and 4 bases from J, with 13 bases between. The germline V gene has CDR1 MDHEN and CDR2 SYDVKM. CDR3 DNA: TGTGCCAGCAGTTTGGGGGGGTACAGTAATCAGCCCCAGCATTTT. Translation gives CASSLGGYSNQPQHF.

The CDR3 sequence: CASSLGPGLFEAFF. The CDR3 bases are TGCGCCAGCAGCTTAGGTCCAGGTCTCTTTGAAGCTTTCTTT. The chain recombines TRBV5-1 with TRBJ1-1; D not resolved. The CDR3 spans 14 residues. Deletions cut 2 bases from V and 7 bases from J, with 15 bases between. Germline V gene sequence: CDR1 SGHRS, CDR2 YFSETQ.

This chain connects TRBV13 to TRBJ2-7; D ambiguous. Looked up from germline, CDR1 is PRHDT and CDR2 is FYEKMQ (reference sequence). There are 15 residues in the CDR3. V lost 0 bases and J 6 bases, leaving 15 bases between the germline ends. CDR3 region: CASSLGTASESEQYF. CDR3 coding DNA: TGTGCCAGCAGCTTAGGTACCGCCTCCGAGTCCGAGCAGTACTTC.

This chain connects TRBV5-1 to TRBJ2-1; 7 bases line up with TRBD2. The CDR3 totals 13 residues. Germline V gene lookup returns CDR1 SGHRS and CDR2 YFSETQ. Trimming removed 2 bases from V and 6 bases from J; junction bases left unmatched: 2. The chain's CDR3 is CASSFPGGNEQFF. The CDR3 nucleotides are TGCGCCAGCAGCTTCCCGGGGGGCAATGAGCAGTTCTTC.

The chain has TRBV18 and TRBJ1-1, with 9 bases fitting TRBD1. CDR3 length equals 17 residues. Germline V gene sequence: CDR1 KGHSH, CDR2 LQKENI. J gave up 2 bases and V 2 bases, and 9 bases lay outside the gene matches. The CDR3 reads CASSPVQQTGGNTEAFF. CDR3 DNA: TGTGCCAGCTCACCAGTTCAACAGACAGGGGGAAACACTGAAGCTTTCTTT.

The DNA of the CDR3 is TGTGCCAAAAGCGGGAATGCCGGGGAGCTGTTTTTT. It codes for CAKSGNAGELFF. This sequence joins TRBV6-4 and TRBJ2-2, with 7 bases aligning to TRBD2. CDR1 and CDR2 (germline): MRHNA, SNTAGT. This CDR3 has 12 amino acids. The junction had 5 bases not matched to a gene; V was cut back by 10 bases and J by 6 bases.

V and J are TRBV27 and TRBJ1-1, with 7 bases lining up with TRBD1. Trimming at V came to 6 bases and at J to 2 bases, leaving 6 bases not matched to a gene. Looked up from germline, CDR1 is MNHEY and CDR2 is SMNVEV (reference sequence). The CDR3 has 14 amino acids. This chain's CDR3 is CASSQQGINTEAFF. In nucleotides, the CDR3 is TGTGCCAGCAGCCAACAGGGGATAAACACTGAAGCTTTCTTT.

This clone was picked up one time. V usage is TRBV7-9 and J usage is TRBJ1-2, with 7 bases that match TRBD1. Trimming at V came to 8 bases and at J to 7 bases, leaving 7 bases not matched to a gene. CDR3 length: 12 amino acids. Germline V CDR1 and CDR2: SEHNR, FQNEAQ (reference sequence). CDR3 sequence: CASYRGDAGYTF. The DNA of the CDR3 is TGTGCCAGCTACAGGGGTGATGCTGGCTACACCTTC.

A single count supports this clone. The V gene is TRBV5-4, the J gene TRBJ1-4, with a tentative D call TRBD1 (5 bases). The CDR3 contains 14 residues. The germline CDR1 and CDR2 sequences are SGHNT and YYREEE (reference sequence). Trimming pared 1 base from V and 7 bases from J, leaving 11 bases between. CDR3 sequence reads: CASSLRGAGEKLFF. The CDR3 region has the DNA TGTGCCAGCAGCTTGCGCGGGGCGGGTGAAAAACTGTTTTTT.

The V call is TRBV5-8, the J call TRBJ2-1, with D possibly matching TRBD1 (6 bases). Germline V gives CDR1 SGHTS, CDR2 YDEGEE. The CDR3 runs 13 residues. Between the trimmed V and J ends, which lost 9 bases and 7 bases, there was a span of 17 bases. DNA for the CDR3: TGTGCCACAAGGGGCAGAGGGGGAAATGAGCAGTTCTTC. Protein: CATRGRGGNEQFF.

This clone was seen a few times. The CDR3 region has the DNA TGTGCTAGTGGTTTGGGAAGCCATCAGCCCCAGCATTTT. It yields the protein CASGLGSHQPQHF. This chain connects TRBV12-5 to TRBJ1-5; D gene unclear. CDR3 size: 13 residues. Germline CDR1 LGHNT, CDR2 FRNRAP. Trimming removed 1 base from V and 5 bases from J, with 6 bases in between.

The rearrangement uses TRBV2 and TRBJ1-6; 8 bases match TRBD1. With 6 bases clipped from V and 10 bases from J, the junction kept 14 bases outside the gene matches. Germline CDR1 and CDR2: SNHLY and FYNNEI. The CDR3 consists of 16 residues. The CDR3 is CASSGSAGQEGSPLHF. CDR3 sequence (DNA): TGTGCCAGCAGCGGATCGGCGGGACAGGAAGGCTCACCCCTCCACTTT.

V and J are TRBV10-3 and TRBJ2-3; D not certain. The CDR3 has 16 amino acids. V lost 0 bases and J lost 6, with 16 bases in between. Germline V gene data show CDR1 as ENHRY and CDR2 as SYGVKD. The CDR3 is CAISESESAFDDTQYF. For the CDR3, the DNA is TGTGCCATCAGTGAGTCGGAGTCAGCCTTCGACGATACGCAGTATTTT.

The gene calls are TRBV19 and TRBJ1-1; 9 nucleotides line up with TRBD1. The CDR3 length is 13 residues. Trimming removed 6 bases from V and 5 bases from J; junction bases left unmatched: 4. From germline, CDR1 is LNHDA and CDR2 SQIVND (reference sequence). The CDR3 sequence: CASSDRGITEAFF. The CDR3 nucleotides read TGTGCCAGTAGCGACAGGGGGATTACTGAAGCTTTCTTT. Looking up the rest from reference TRBV19 and TRBJ1-1 gives the full variable domain: DGGITQSPKYLFRKEGQNVTLSCEQNLNHDAMYWYRQDPGQGLRLIYYSQIVNDFQKGDIAEGYSVSREKKESFPLTVTSAQKNPTAFYLCASSDRGITEAFFGQGTRLTVV.

The chain joins TRBV27 to TRBJ2-3; possible D gene TRBD2, 5 bases. This CDR3 contains 17 residues. Germline CDR1 is MNHEY and CDR2 is SMNVEV (reference sequence). V shed 0 bases and J shed 0 bases, with 13 bases lying between them. DNA of the CDR3: TGTGCCAGCAGTTTATCGGGCGGGCTATCGAGCACAGATACGCAGTATTTT. It specifies CASSLSGGLSSTDTQYF.

The genes are TRBV28 and TRBJ1-1; D remains unclear. CDR1 is MDHEN and CDR2 is SYDVKM in the germline V gene. The V gene lost 3 bases and the J gene lost 1 base, with 9 bases spanning the gap. The CDR3 has 14 residues. The CDR3 here is CASSFPEGNTEAFF. In DNA form, the CDR3 reads TGTGCCAGCAGTTTTCCCGAGGGGAACACTGAAGCTTTCTTT.

This clone was observed a single time. The rearrangement joins TRBV25-1 to TRBJ2-1; 8 positions match TRBD1. The CDR3 is made up of 13 amino acids. Germline lookup yields CDR1 MGHDK and CDR2 SYGVNS. J gave up 9 bases and V 2 bases, and 3 bases lay outside the gene matches. The CDR3 DNA follows: TGTGCCAGCAGTGAACGACAGGGGTCTGAGCAGTTCTTC. It yields the protein CASSERQGSEQFF.

V usage is TRBV12-2 and J usage is TRBJ2-7; the table names TRBD1, a call not compared with the DNA. TRBV12-2 counts as a pseudogene. The CDR3 runs 18 residues. The CDR3 here is CASRLFPRTGRSSYEQYF. CDR3 in DNA: TGTGCAAGTCGCTTATTTCCTAGGACAGGGCGCAGCTCCTACGAGCAGTACTTC.

The V and J genes are TRBV18 and TRBJ2-7; 8 bases align to TRBD1. Germline loops: CDR1 KGHSH, CDR2 LQKENI. V shed 2 bases and J 0 bases; nucleotides not matched to a gene: 9. This CDR3 region has 17 residues. The DNA of the CDR3 is TGTGCCAGCTCACCAACCGACAGGGGATTAGGCTCCTACGAGCAGTACTTC. It encodes CASSPTDRGLGSYEQYF.

This clone was counted a single time. The CDR3 region is CASSPRGVTEGIYGYTF. The DNA of the CDR3 is TGTGCCAGCAGCCCTAGAGGGGTCACGGAGGGCATTTATGGCTACACCTTC. The chain employs TRBV3-1 (or the pseudogene TRBV3-2) and TRBJ1-2; D possibly corresponds to TRBD1 (5 bases). V lost 4 bases and J lost 5, with 23 bases in between. Germline CDR1 is LGHDT and CDR2 is YNNKEL (reference sequence). The CDR3 has 17 amino acids.

V gene TRBV5-1 combines with J gene TRBJ1-1; 7 nucleotides agree with TRBD1. The CDR3 consists of 15 residues. Germline V lookup: CDR1 SGHRS, CDR2 YFSETQ. J lost 5 bases, V lost 0 bases, and 7 bases had no gene match. The CDR3 reads CASSLAGSGGTEAFF. CDR3 nucleotides: TGCGCCAGCAGCTTGGCCGGGTCAGGGGGAACTGAAGCTTTCTTT.

The V and J genes are TRBV30 and TRBJ2-1; D call uncertain. The germline V and J ends were trimmed by 0 bases and 5 bases, with 5 bases remaining between them. Germline CDR1 GTSNPN, CDR2 SVGIG (reference sequence). This CDR3 contains 12 residues. The CDR3 nucleotides are TGTGCCTGGAGTGTACTTAACAATGAGCAGTTCTTC. Translating it yields CAWSVLNNEQFF.

This rearrangement joins TRBV18 to TRBJ1-2, with 10 bases that match TRBD1. This CDR3 has 13 amino acids. J was trimmed by 8 bases and V by 6 bases; bases with no gene match: 6. CDR1 and CDR2 (germline): KGHSH, LQKENI. The CDR3 sequence: CASSLGTGEGYTF. The CDR3 nucleotides are TGTGCCAGCTCCCTTGGGACAGGGGAAGGCTACACCTTC.

V and J are TRBV19 and TRBJ1-4, with D possibly matching TRBD1 (5 bases). The CDR3 consists of 14 residues. Trimming stripped 5 bases from V and 5 bases from J, with 12 bases between. CDR1 is LNHDA, CDR2 SQIVND, per germline (reference sequence). Here the CDR3 reads CASSAKGLNEKLFF. The CDR3 DNA reads TGTGCCAGTAGTGCCAAGGGGCTGAATGAAAAACTGTTTTTT.

The CDR3: CASSLWDNGSPLHF. DNA for the CDR3: TGTGCCAGCAGTTTATGGGACAACGGTTCACCCCTCCACTTT. This chain links TRBV27 with TRBJ1-6, with D maybe TRBD1 (6 bases). The germline V gene encodes CDR1 MNHEY and CDR2 SMNVEV (reference sequence). The germline V and J ends were trimmed by 1 base and 9 bases, with 10 bases remaining between them. The CDR3 is made up of 14 amino acids.

The chain combines TRBV6-5 with TRBJ2-3; D might be TRBD1 (6 bases). The V gene's germline CDR1 is MNHEY and CDR2 SVGAGI. V was cut by 6 bases and J by 4 bases, with 17 bases left in between. The CDR3 totals 15 residues. The CDR3 region is CASRQRLGAADTQYF. CDR3 bases: TGTGCCAGCAGACAACGCCTGGGGGCGGCAGATACGCAGTATTTT.

V usage is TRBV6-2 or TRBV6-3 and J usage is TRBJ1-5; D is possibly TRBD1 (6 bases). The germline V gene has CDR1 MNHEY and CDR2 SVGEGT. This CDR3 is 17 amino acids long. Trimming removed 1 base at V and 3 bases at J, with 16 bases between. The CDR3 loop reads CASSYYLGRGDNQPQHF. CDR3 in DNA: TGTGCCAGCAGTTACTATCTTGGGAGGGGGGACAATCAGCCCCAGCATTTT.

The rearrangement uses TRBV5-5 and TRBJ1-1, with D hard to call. CDR1 is SGHKS and CDR2 is YYEKEE in the germline V gene (reference sequence). CDR3 length: 15 residues. Trimming shortened V by 6 bases and J by 2 bases, and 17 bases separated the two germline ends. This chain's CDR3 is CASTPRARANTEAFF. Here the CDR3 DNA reads TGTGCCAGCACCCCAAGGGCGAGGGCAAACACTGAAGCTTTCTTT. Using reference TRBV5-5 and TRBJ1-1 for the parts outside the CDR3, the full variable domain is DAGVTQSPTHLIKTRGQQVTLRCSPISGHKSVSWYQQVLGQGPQFIFQYYEKEERGRGNFPDRFSARQFPNYSSELNVNALLLGDSALYLCASTPRARANTEAFFGQGTRLTVV.